This T cell receptor (beta chain) originates from a study of regulatory and conventional T cells in RAG deficiency (dated by TCRdb to the late 2010s). With respect to the entire study: High-throughput TCR beta sequencing was used to compare the diversity and composition of the Treg, conventional CD4+ and CD8+ T cell repertoires of RAG-deficient patients with those of healthy controls. Summary of the overall study and its limitations: All patient T-cell subsets had shorter CDR3 lengths; Omenn syndrome patients showed >75% Treg-Tconv repertoire overlap at nucleotide and amino acid level. Markedly lower Shannon entropy and higher Simpson indices were observed in RAG-deficient patients than in control T-cell subpopulations. For some subjects, some analyses of T-cell subsets were not performed. Sorted CD25-high CD127-low cells from Omenn syndrome patients may represent peripherally activated cells rather than bona fide Treg cells. Compared with controls, Omenn syndrome and CID/AS patients had roughly 100-fold fewer unique TCR beta sequences in Treg cells, whereas the reduction in the other subsets was approximately 9.8-fold.

In its sample, this clone was seen once. Its recognized antigen is unknown. One base away there is no much larger clone; base qualities are not given. Reading the germline V gene (reference sequence) gives CDR1 LNHDA and CDR2 SQIVND. Trimming leaves V shorter by 3 bases and J shorter by 5 bases, with the junction holding 1 base beyond the gene matches. Reading from cysteine to phenylalanine, the CDR3 counts 14 amino acids. Only the CDR3 portion is preserved as DNA: 42 bases, with reading frame beginning at the first base. Before genomic DNA was extracted, conventional CD4+ T cells were isolated from blood as CD25-low CD127-high cells. About eight healthy control donors served as the comparison group for repertoire analyses. Libraries were prepared through the immunoSEQ multiplex PCR assay. Genomic DNA from the sorted T-cell subsets was used to amplify rearranged TCR beta chain products, which were then sequenced. The original pipeline was this. Shannon entropy and Simpson indices were used to measure how diverse the repertoire of productive TCR beta rearrangements was. To assess clonal expansion, the frequencies of the 100 most abundant productive TCR beta clonotypes were added up as a share of total reads. A self-reactivity index based on amino acid usage at CDR3beta positions 6 and 7 was applied to the TRB repertoires. Two-way ANOVA was applied to the repertoire analyses, whereas Student t or Mann-Whitney tests were applied to the flow cytometric analyses. The source is immuneACCESS, and TCRdb retained only in-frame sequences with V and J called. Part of the clones is not carried over; for the studies checked, unresolved V genes explain less than half of this, and the remainder is unexplained. D and trimming come from the DNA, and the V and J calls and clone size come from that table. A total of about 30,000 clones appear in this sample, 90% to 97% of them only once. The ten biggest clones cover over 0.35% of the sample.

This sample was also put to use in a study of regulatory T cells. The second source states: In the multiplex PCR, 52 forward TRBV primers and 13 reverse TRBJ primers were used, and assay-based and computational corrections were applied for amplification bias. In patients, repertoires had restricted unique TRB V-J pairs and skewed V and J gene usage, with regulatory T cells showing the most marked changes. Between CD3G-deficient patients and healthy controls, the study compared T-cell receptor beta repertoires in sorted regulatory T cells, conventional CD4+ T cells and CD8+ T cells. Peripheral blood mononuclear cells were isolated by Ficoll density separation. Rearranged TRB loci were amplified from genomic DNA by multiplex PCR within the immunoSEQ assay. Sequencing of the TRB amplicons was done on an Illumina HiSeq platform. Custom algorithms error-filtered the raw sequences and aligned them to reference gene sequences, after which the immunoSEQ online tools were used for analysis. Productive and nonproductive TRB rearrangement frequencies were evaluated among both unique and total sequences. For group comparisons, t tests, Mann-Whitney tests or two-way ANOVA were performed in Prism software.

The receptor was derived from a human donor in good health. Recombination linked TRBV19 to TRBJ1-4; TRBD1 agrees with 9 junctional bases. Sequencing used CD25- CD4+ T cells sorted from blood. The DNA sequence follows: TGTGCCAGTAGTATGACAGGGGGAAATGAAAAACTGTTTTTT. The translation is CASSMTGGNEKLFF.